These T cell receptor beta chains were read from a single sample in a study of blood T cells in healthy people across ages. One entry per CDR3 protein, called by TCRdb with MiXCR from the 5' RACE reads. The sample yields about 1,500,000 distinct CDR3 sequences, 42% seen once. Sequencing used blood. Every receptor here comes from a woman younger than 30 in good health. The CDR3 runs from the conserved cysteine through the conserved F or W. Each record gives: J gene, CDR3 length, V gene, D gene, clone size, CDR3 DNA, CDR3 protein. A D gene is named only where the DNA matches it firmly. Clone size, where shown, is once, few, many, or a class for clones that have expanded.

TRBJ1-1 | 16 | TRBV7-9 | . | few | TGTGCCAGCAGCTTAGGGACCGGTCTGGGGGCTGATGAAGCTTTCTTT | CASSLGTGLGADEAFF
TRBJ2-7 | 13 | TRBV11-2 | . | few | TGTGCCAGCAGCCTAGAGTGGAGCTACGAGCAGTACTTC | CASSLEWSYEQYF
TRBJ1-2 | 16 | TRBV11-2 | . | once | TGTGCCAGCAGCTTAGTCGGGCAGGGAAGTTTCTATAGCTACACCTTC | CASSLVGQGSFYSYTF
TRBJ2-3 | 15 | TRBV20-1 | TRBD2 | . | TGCAGTGCTAGAGATGCGGGAGGGCCCACAGATACGCAGTATTTT | CSARDAGGPTDTQYF
TRBJ2-1 | 12 | TRBV10-3 | . | few | TGTGCCATCAGCAAGACTAGCAATGAGCAGTTCTTC | CAISKTSNEQFF
TRBJ1-2 | 14 | TRBV21-1 | . | . | TGTGCCAGCAGCAAAGCCGGGGGGCCCGGGGGCTACACCTTC | CASSKAGGPGGYTF
TRBJ1-4 | 12 | TRBV20-1 | TRBD1 | . | TGCAGCGGACAGGGAGGACGTGAAAAACTGTTTTTT | CSGQGGREKLFF
TRBJ2-2 | 16 | TRBV28 | . | few | TGTGCCAGCAGTTTGGCGGGGACCCGGGACACCGGGGAGCTGTTTTTT | CASSLAGTRDTGELFF
TRBJ2-5 | 20 | TRBV12-3/TRBV12-4 | TRBD2 | . | TGTGCCAGCAGTTTTGTTTTGGAGAAAGCTAGCGGGGGGGACCAAGAGACCCAGTACTTC | CASSFVLEKASGGDQETQYF
TRBJ1-1 | 15 | TRBV6-5 | . | . | TGTGCCAGCAACCCCGGGGGACTAAGTAACACTGAAGCTTTCTTT | CASNPGGLSNTEAFF
TRBJ2-3 | 14 | TRBV12-3/TRBV12-4 | . | few | TGTGCCAGCAGTTTTGGGACTGCTCCAGATACGCAGTATTTT | CASSFGTAPDTQYF
TRBJ1-2 | 15 | TRBV3-1 | TRBD1 | . | TGTGCCAGCAGCCACGGGACAGGGGCGAACTATGGCTACACCTTC | CASSHGTGANYGYTF
TRBJ1-4 | 15 | TRBV15 | . | . | TGTGCCACCAGCCCTCGGGGTGGATATAATGAAGAACTGTTTTTT | CATSPRGGYNEELFF
TRBJ2-7 | 14 | TRBV10-3 | TRBD2 | many | TGTGCCATCAGCGGTAGCGGGAGCTCCTACGAGCAGTACTTC | CAISGSGSSYEQYF
TRBJ1-1 | 14 | TRBV6-6 | . | . | TGTGCCAGCAGTTACCCGACCGGGGACCCTGAAGCTTTCTTT | CASSYPTGDPEAFF
TRBJ1-1 | 13 | TRBV6-5 | TRBD1 | few | TGTGCCAGCAGTTCATACGGGACAGCTGAAGCTTTCTTT | CASSSYGTAEAFF
TRBJ2-7 | 13 | TRBV6-6 | TRBD2 | . | TGTGCCAGTAAAGGACTAGCCATTGAGGAGCAGTACTTC | CASKGLAIEEQYF
TRBJ2-7 | 15 | TRBV5-6 | . | . | TGTGCCAGCAGCTTTACGAGCGTCCCCTCCTACGAGCAGTACTTC | CASSFTSVPSYEQYF
TRBJ2-3 | 15 | TRBV10-3 | . | . | TGTGCCATCAGTGGGGCAGAGCAGACCACAGATACGCAGTATTTT | CAISGAEQTTDTQYF
TRBJ2-3 | 16 | TRBV5-1 | . | . | TGCGCCAGCAGCCCCACGGGACAGCGGGGCACAGATACGCAGTATTTT | CASSPTGQRGTDTQYF
TRBJ1-2 | 13 | TRBV7-2 | . | . | TGTGCCCTGCGGGGGGAAAACTACTATGGCTACACCTTC | CALRGENYYGYTF
TRBJ2-7 | 11 | TRBV10-1 | . | . | TGCGCCATAAGGGGGAAAAATGAGCAGTACTTC | CAIRGKNEQYF
TRBJ2-1 | 16 | TRBV7-2 | TRBD2 | . | TGTGCCAGCAGCCCTTCTAGCGGGCATTCCTACAATGAGCAGTTCTTC | CASSPSSGHSYNEQFF